The rows below give T cell receptor beta chains drawn from one sample of a study of blood T cell repertoires in COVID-19. Data came from immunoSEQ multiplex PCR; TCRdb stores just in-frame clones and leaves some out. The sample lists around 100,000 clones, roughly nine tenths occurring once. Sequencing was performed on peripheral blood. The receptors were gathered from a woman older than 75 with acute or convalescent COVID-19. Both conserved end residues are part of each CDR3. The D gene is left open where the match is weak. Size values are once, few and many counts, or a class for expanded clones, and some rows have none.

J gene	V gene	clone size	D gene	CDR3 DNA	CDR3 protein
TRBJ1-1	TRBV11-2	-	-	TGTGCCAGCAGCGCCCTGGGGGGGCGGGGCACTGAAGCTTTCTTT	CASSALGGRGTEAFF
TRBJ2-7	TRBV20-1	-	-	TGCAGTGCTAGTATTCCGGTTCCCCCCTACGAGCAGTACTTC	CSASIPVPPYEQYF
TRBJ2-2	TRBV5-6	-	-	TGTGCCAGCAGCCGTAGCGCCGCCGGGGAGCTGTTTTTT	CASSRSAAGELFF
TRBJ2-3	TRBV19	-	TRBD2	TGTGCCAGTATGGAATCTAGCGGGGGGGTCATTAGCACAGATACGCAGTATTTT	CASMESSGGVISTDTQYF
TRBJ1-2	TRBV10-3	-	-	TGTGCCATCAGTGAAGAGGGGGATGGCTACACCTTC	CAISEEGDGYTF
TRBJ2-1	TRBV28	-	-	TGTGCCAGCAGTTTGTCTAGATTTGACGATGAGCAGTTCTTC	CASSLSRFDDEQFF
TRBJ2-3	TRBV5-1	-	TRBD2	TGCGCCAGCATGCCTAGCGGGGGCGGCACAGATACGCAGTATTTT	CASMPSGGGTDTQYF
TRBJ2-7	TRBV19	-	-	TGTGCCAGTAGTATAGATGGAACCGTGAGCTTGAGGGAGCAGTACTTC	CASSIDGTVSLREQYF
TRBJ1-5	TRBV28	-	-	TGTGCCAGCGGATGCCAGGACACCTATAGCAATCAGCCCCAGCATTTT	CASGCQDTYSNQPQHF
TRBJ2-5	TRBV5-5	-	TRBD2	TGTGCCAGCAGCCCTAGCGGGGGACTCCAAGAGACCCAGTACTTC	CASSPSGGLQETQYF
TRBJ1-1	TRBV7-2	-	-	TGTGCCAGCAGCTCGAGGGAGGGGAGTTATACTGAAGCTTTCTTT	CASSSREGSYTEAFF
TRBJ1-5	TRBV6-5	-	TRBD1	TGTGCCAGCAGCCTGGGACAGGGTATTCAGCCCCAGCATTTT	CASSLGQGIQPQHF
TRBJ1-1	TRBV11-2	once	-	TGTGCCAGCAGCCCAGGGGTCCTCAAGGGGAACACTGAAGCTTTCTTT	CASSPGVLKGNTEAFF
TRBJ2-7	TRBV6-1	-	-	TGTGCCAGCAGTGAGAGGTACGAGCAGTACTTC	CASSERYEQYF
TRBJ2-2	TRBV6-2/TRBV6-3	-	TRBD2	TGTGCCAGCAGTCTGACTAGCGGGGGGGCTTTAAATACCGGGGAGCTGTTTTTT	CASSLTSGGALNTGELFF
TRBJ1-1	TRBV11-2	-	TRBD1	TGTGCCAGCAGCTTTATATACCCCCGGGACAGTAACACTGAAGCTTTCTTT	CASSFIYPRDSNTEAFF
TRBJ2-7	TRBV10-3	-	TRBD2	TGTGCCATCAGTGCGGGGGGTAGTGAGCAGTACTTC	CAISAGGSEQYF
TRBJ1-4	TRBV24-1	-	TRBD1	TGTGCCACCAGTGATCAGGGGGCAGATGAAAAACTGTTTTTT	CATSDQGADEKLFF
TRBJ2-7	TRBV7-9	once	-	TGTGCCAGCAGCTCTTCTCCCTACGAGCAGTACTTC	CASSSSPYEQYF
TRBJ1-4	TRBV7-2	-	TRBD1	TGTGCCAGCAGGCAAGGGGGCGCCGGTGAAAAACTGTTTTTT	CASRQGGAGEKLFF
TRBJ2-1	TRBV21-1	-	-	TGTGCCAGCAGCACCTTTGGACAGGGGAGATACAATGAGCAGTTCTTC	CASSTFGQGRYNEQFF
TRBJ2-3	TRBV18	-	-	TGTGCCAGCTCACCACAGGGGGGGAACCCCACAGATACGCAGTATTTT	CASSPQGGNPTDTQYF
TRBJ1-2	TRBV18	-	-	TGTGCCAGCTCACCACAGGGGCCCTATGGCTACACCTTC	CASSPQGPYGYTF
TRBJ2-7	TRBV6-2/TRBV6-3	-	-	TGTGCCAGCAGTTACTTCGGGGGTCCCTCCTACGAGCAGTACTTC	CASSYFGGPSYEQYF
TRBJ2-6	TRBV9	-	-	TGTGCCAGCAGCGTAGGGGCAAAGGTGGGGGCCAACGTCCTGACTTTC	CASSVGAKVGANVLTF
TRBJ1-1	TRBV12-3/TRBV12-4	-	-	TGTGCCAGCATAGGAGGGGTGAACACTGAAGCTTTCTTT	CASIGGVNTEAFF
TRBJ1-1	TRBV7-9	once	TRBD1	TGTGCCAGCAGCGACAGGGTTGGATTCACTGAAGCTTTCTTT	CASSDRVGFTEAFF
TRBJ2-1	TRBV5-1	-	TRBD1	TGCGCCAGCAGCTGGACAGGGTCGAATGAGCAGTTCTTC	CASSWTGSNEQFF
TRBJ1-1	TRBV7-6	-	-	TGTGCCAGCAGCTTAGGGGGGCGTACCTTGAACACTGAAGCTTTCTTT	CASSLGGRTLNTEAFF
TRBJ1-2	TRBV28	-	TRBD1	TGTGCCAGCAGCGGGACAGGGGGTGGGAGTCACTATGGCTACACCTTC	CASSGTGGGSHYGYTF
TRBJ2-5	TRBV4-2	-	-	TGTGCCAGCAGCCAAAGGGAAGGGGCTGGGGAGACCCAGTACTTC	CASSQREGAGETQYF
TRBJ1-5	TRBV19	-	-	TGTGCCACCTCTGCGAGAGGGGGGCCCCAGCATTTT	CATSARGGPQHF
TRBJ1-1	TRBV12-5	-	-	TGTGCTAGTGGTTTGGTAGGGGGTATTGAAGCTTTCTTT	CASGLVGGIEAFF
TRBJ2-3	TRBV12-5	-	-	TGTGCTAGTGGTTCCAGCGGGTTGGGCACAGATACGCAGTATTTT	CASGSSGLGTDTQYF
TRBJ1-4	TRBV14	few	-	TGTGCCAGCAGCCAACTCCCCAGCGGGGGGCCTGCCGGGGCTAATGAAAAACTGTTTTTT	CASSQLPSGGPAGANEKLFF
TRBJ2-7	TRBV6-6	-	TRBD1	TGTGCCAGCAGGTGGGACAGCCTAATCGAGCAGTACTTC	CASRWDSLIEQYF
TRBJ2-7	TRBV12-5	-	-	TGTGCTAGTGGTTTGGGAGGTCAGGGCGGCGAGCAGTACTTC	CASGLGGQGGEQYF
TRBJ2-5	TRBV24-1	once	-	TGTGCCACCAGTGTTAAAGACAGAGATGGGGAGACCCAGTACTTC	CATSVKDRDGETQYF
TRBJ1-1	TRBV18	-	-	TGTGCCAGCTCACCCGCGTCACTGTTGAACACTGAAGCTTTCTTT	CASSPASLLNTEAFF
TRBJ2-3	TRBV11-2	-	TRBD2	TGTGCCAGCAGCTTAGTGGGCGGGGGGCCGGCGGGTACGCAGTATTTT	CASSLVGGGPAGTQYF
TRBJ1-2	TRBV19	-	-	TGTGCCAGTAGTATGATGGCCTCAGGCACTAACTATGGCTACACCTTC	CASSMMASGTNYGYTF
TRBJ2-7	TRBV7-8	-	TRBD1	TGTGCCAGCAGCTTAGATCGAGCGGGGACAGGGTACGAGCAGTACTTC	CASSLDRAGTGYEQYF
TRBJ2-3	TRBV5-5	once	TRBD1	TGTGCCAGCAGCCCCTGGACAGGGTCAGATACGCAGTATTTT	CASSPWTGSDTQYF
TRBJ2-5	TRBV12-3/TRBV12-4	-	-	TGTGCCACCGGGACTGTGCAAGAGACCCAGTACTTC	CATGTVQETQYF
TRBJ1-2	TRBV29-1	-	TRBD1	TGCAGCGTTGAAGATCGACAGGGGAGGACCGGAGGGTATGGCTACACCTTC	CSVEDRQGRTGGYGYTF
TRBJ2-7	TRBV6-1	-	-	TGTGCCAGCAGTGAAGCCGGACAGTACGAGCAGTACTTC	CASSEAGQYEQYF
TRBJ2-5	TRBV19	-	TRBD1	TGTGCCAGTAGTATCGGACAGGGATTAGAGACCCAGTACTTC	CASSIGQGLETQYF
TRBJ2-5	TRBV10-2	-	-	TGCGCCAGCAGTGAGTATTCTCAAGAGACCCAGTACTTC	CASSEYSQETQYF
TRBJ2-3	TRBV9	-	-	TGTGCCAGCAGCACAGCGGTCACAGATACGCAGTATTTT	CASSTAVTDTQYF
TRBJ2-7	TRBV20-1	once	-	TGCAGTGCTGAGGAGCAGTACTTC	CSAEEQYF
TRBJ2-1	TRBV6-2/TRBV6-3	-	TRBD2	TGTGCCAGCAGTTACGGTCGGGGGGATGAGCAGTTCTTC	CASSYGRGDEQFF
TRBJ1-6	TRBV19	-	TRBD1	TGTGCCAGTAGTTCCGGGGCGGGGTCGACAGGGTGGAATTCACCCCTCCACTTT	CASSSGAGSTGWNSPLHF
TRBJ2-6	TRBV11-2	-	-	TGTGCCAGCAGACTCCCTGGGGCCAACGTCCTGACTTTC	CASRLPGANVLTF